This TCR beta chain was profiled in a study of blood T cell repertoires in COVID-19. Trimming removed 1 base from V and 2 bases from J, with 12 bases in between. The CDR3 extends over 15 amino acids. CDR1 and CDR2 from the germline V gene are KGHSH and LQKENI. TCRdb's table, derived via immunoSEQ multiplex PCR, lists solely in-frame clones and lacks some. The sample lists 200,000 to 250,000 clones, about 82% occurring once. The sequenced sample was peripheral blood. The chain uses TRBV18 and TRBJ2-7; D uncertain. This sequence was found in a man older than 75 with acute or convalescent COVID-19. CDR3 loop: CASSPRSTPTYEQYF. CDR3 DNA sequence: TGTGCCAGCTCACCACGTTCGACACCAACCTACGAGCAGTACTTC.